The present TCR beta chain was sequenced within a study of cytomegalovirus exposure and HLA in healthy donors. Study-level background: Out of 398 genotyped donors, about 80% belonged to the Caucasian-associated ancestry cluster.

This CDR3 comprises 17 residues. The germline gives CDR1 SGHVS, CDR2 FNYEAQ. V shed 1 base and J 0 bases; nucleotides not matched to a gene: 8. Both 60 Vbeta primers and 13 Jbeta primers went into the PCR. The table came from immunoSEQ multiplex PCR; TCRdb's copy has only in-frame clones and leaves some out. The data hold fewer than 100,000 clones, with roughly three quarters observed a single time. General study findings and limits: Among TCR beta chains, those listed as cytomegalovirus-associated numbered some 160. Later genetic work tied a missense DCLRE1C variant to beta-chain V and J trimming. Only CMV serostatus was available as immune exposure information.

In regard to this clone: Its specificity is not known.

The sequenced sample was PBMCs. The receptor was derived from a middle-aged woman in good health and CMV-seronegative. The chain recombines TRBV7-6 with TRBJ1-2; 7 bases map to TRBD1. Written as DNA, the CDR3 is TGTGCCAGCAGCTTAGAGGGGGCCCCCCAAGCTAACTATGGCTACACCTTC. This encodes CASSLEGAPQANYGYTF. The variable domain in full, completed from reference TRBV7-6 and TRBJ1-2, reads GAGVSQSPRYKVTKRGQDVALRCDPISGHVSLYWYRQALGQGPEFLTYFNYEAQQDKSGLPNDRFSAERPEGSISTLTIQRTEQRDSAMYRCASSLEGAPQANYGYTFGSGTRLTVV.